This T cell receptor beta chain was sequenced for a study of post-analysis software for immune sequencing data. Background on the study: Relapsing-remitting, secondary progressive and progressive-relapsing multiple sclerosis were all included among the disease courses. Study outcomes and limitations: The normalized Chao1 diversity of multiple sclerosis patients was significantly lower than that of controls. A handful of TRBV segments were significantly more frequent in patients than in controls. TRBV5-6, TRBV5-1 and TRBV20-1 were among these segments. Samples made in the same batch grouped tightly together by F measure.

A note on this clonotype: As yet, its antigen is unknown.

Presence of unique molecular identifiers characterized the TCR beta cDNA libraries. TCRdb reprocessed the PCR reads via MiXCR and lists one record per CDR3 protein. The sample gives more than 500,000 distinct CDR3 sequences, 30% to 40% of which show up once; 4.5% to 7.5% is in the top ten. The CDR3 totals 15 residues. Germline V gives CDR1 MNHNS, CDR2 SASEGT. V gave up 2 bases and J gave up 5 bases, with 12 bases separating them. This TCR was recovered from a girl under 18 with multiple sclerosis. The sample comprised blood. This chain links TRBV6-1 with TRBJ1-4, with no clear D. The CDR3 sequence: CASSEPRALNEKLFF. The CDR3 nucleotides are TGTGCCAGCAGTGAACCCCGGGCGCTCAATGAAAAACTGTTTTTT.